Described below is a single T cell receptor beta chain sequence and its context. The antigen remains undetermined. The data are from a study of cytomegalovirus exposure and HLA in healthy donors. Study-wide findings and caveats: For most TCR sequences rarity was the rule, although some public TCRs occurred in many donors. Overall, around 160 TCR beta chains were annotated as cytomegalovirus-associated. That first-cohort TCR clusters tended to co-occur in the 90 to 150 validation repertoires was found in a later analysis. In vitro assays verified that a few CMV-associated chains recognized CMV antigens specifically.

Produced via immunoSEQ multiplex PCR; TCRdb's table is partial and in-frame only. The table lists fewer than 400,000 clones, just over 85% of them singletons, with around 0.8% in the top ten. Per the germline V gene, CDR1 is SGHRS and CDR2 is YFSETQ. V lost 0 bases to trimming and J lost 4 bases, with 8 bases between them. This CDR3 is 13 amino acids long. Sequencing was carried out using PBMCs. This rearrangement joins TRBV5-1 to TRBJ2-7; weak D call: TRBD1 (6 bases). This clonotype originated in a woman under 30 in good health and CMV-seronegative. In DNA, the CDR3 is TGCGCCAGCAGCTTGGGAACAGGGTACGAGCAGTACTTC. Its translation: CASSLGTGYEQYF. Full variable domain (missing parts from reference TRBV5-1 and TRBJ2-7): KAGVTQTPRYLIKTRGQQVTLSCSPISGHRSVSWYQQTPGQGLQFLFEYFSETQRNKGNFPGRFSGRQFSNSRSEMNVSTLELGDSALYLCASSLGTGYEQYFGPGTRLTVT.